This is a list of T cell receptor beta chains from one sample in a study of T cell repertoires in aging, cancer and after chemotherapy. Each CDR3 protein is one row after TCRdb ran MiXCR on the multiplex PCR reads. The data hold 5,000 or so distinct CDR3 sequences, with about 38% observed a single time. Sequencing used blood. Source of these receptors: a human donor with a blood cancer. Both conserved end residues are part of each CDR3. Some rows mark clone size as missing; the rest say once, few, many or name a class of expanded clone.

J	size	V	CDR3
TRBJ2-3	.	TRBV5-6	CASSLAAPQSTDTQYF
TRBJ1-2	.	TRBV6-5	CASSRLRGANNYGYTF
TRBJ1-2	.	TRBV7-9	CASSIGPLLGGYTF
TRBJ2-2	.	TRBV13	CASSRDVANTGELFF
TRBJ2-7	.	TRBV5-1	CASSLEAGIYEQYF
TRBJ2-1	.	TRBV20-1	CSARRTGGSYNEQFF
TRBJ1-1	.	TRBV6-5	CASSDAGTGTVWAFF
TRBJ1-2	.	TRBV5-6	CASSFWGRAGYTF
TRBJ2-4	.	TRBV27	CASSSGVDIQYF
TRBJ2-3	few	TRBV12-3/TRBV12-4	CASSSTRTGSGATDTQYF
TRBJ1-2	few	TRBV5-1	CASSFGRNSNYGYTF
TRBJ2-6	.	TRBV5-5	CASSLLLGQKFSGANVLTF
TRBJ2-1	.	TRBV20-1	CSARDPSGRGGPYNEQFF
TRBJ2-5	.	TRBV6-1	CASSFDFPMETQYF
TRBJ1-2	.	TRBV19	CASSPGTVAFLGYTF
TRBJ1-2	.	TRBV11-2	CASSLGPWTVRDLYGYTF
TRBJ1-1	few	TRBV6-5	CASSRMDGSEAFF
TRBJ2-7	medium-sized	TRBV29-1	CSVGQDRGEQYF
TRBJ2-2	.	TRBV7-3	CASSPGTGELFF
TRBJ2-1	.	TRBV2	CASLDWGLAGGQYNEQFF
TRBJ2-7	few	TRBV12-3/TRBV12-4	CASRTTSRDGEQYF
TRBJ2-2	.	TRBV30	CAWSVLGIGNTGELFF
TRBJ2-2	few	TRBV27	CASSSVPGLGPVAGARTGELFF
TRBJ2-3	.	TRBV11-1	CASSLGPGSDTQYF
TRBJ1-5	large	TRBV5-1	CASSLEAGGNQPQHF
TRBJ1-4	few	TRBV6-5	CASSYGTGATNEKLFF
TRBJ1-2	few	TRBV6-5	CASSYPGQGSGYTF
TRBJ1-1	few	TRBV18	CASSPTGLTEAFF
TRBJ1-6	.	TRBV12-3/TRBV12-4	CASSLFARGRSPLHF
TRBJ1-2	.	TRBV6-5	CASLPRSGRDYGYTF
TRBJ2-1	.	TRBV19	CARGWNEQFF
TRBJ1-5	few	TRBV6-5	CASSVLGNQPQHF
TRBJ2-6	.	TRBV30	CAWSVPQGNGANVLTF
TRBJ2-7	.	TRBV18	CASSPAALPKYEQYF
TRBJ2-3	.	TRBV5-1	CASSLEVESTDTQYF
TRBJ1-6	few	TRBV30	CAWSVRGWGSPLHF
TRBJ1-5	few	TRBV5-6	CASSLAGQEHQPQHF
TRBJ2-3	few	TRBV19	CASSLLRFTDTQYF
TRBJ1-2	.	TRBV20-1	CSSTGTLDYGYTF
TRBJ2-1	.	TRBV29-1	CSVEGGDEQFF
TRBJ1-1	.	TRBV30	CAWSVLRGTEAFF
TRBJ2-2	.	TRBV19	CASSLDRVTGELFF
TRBJ2-4	.	TRBV18	CASSPAKLLAAGKNIQYF
TRBJ1-3	once	TRBV6-5	CASSYLILSGPGNTIYF
TRBJ2-2	few	TRBV11-1	CASTRGGYDTGELFF
TRBJ2-7	.	TRBV20-1	CSARPYEQYF
TRBJ1-5	.	TRBV6-1	CASTRLPQDGQPQHF
TRBJ2-3	.	TRBV12-3/TRBV12-4	CASSLLLWEGTQYF
TRBJ2-3	.	TRBV10-3	CAIKLQGGSDTQYF
TRBJ2-1	.	TRBV20-1	CSARDQGTASGAYNEQFF
TRBJ1-2	large	TRBV19	CASNKLGYTF
TRBJ1-6	.	TRBV12-3/TRBV12-4	CASSYSIRSDSPLHF
TRBJ2-1	.	TRBV19	CASSILKNEQFF
TRBJ2-5	.	TRBV10-3	CAIRGPSGAETQYF
TRBJ2-3	few	TRBV20-1	CSARDLAGADTQYF